This T cell receptor (beta chain) derives from a study of T cell clones after liver transplantation. At the level of the study: Draws occurred before transplant, before withdrawal, and after complete or failed withdrawal.

Losses at the gene ends were 1 base for V and 2 bases for J; bases not matched to a gene: 2. The CDR3 is made up of 14 amino acids. Germline V gene lookup returns CDR1 GTSNPN and CDR2 SVGIG (reference sequence). The table came from immunoSEQ multiplex PCR; TCRdb's copy has only in-frame clones and leaves some out. The sample has 20,000 to 30,000 clones; about three quarters are singletons. The chain couples TRBV30 to TRBJ2-5; 9 bases agree with TRBD2. The sequence came from a human donor who received a liver transplant. Material: CD4+ T cells from blood, obtained before liver transplant. The CDR3 loop reads CAWSGLAAQETQYF. The CDR3 bases are TGTGCCTGGAGTGGACTAGCGGCACAAGAGACCCAGTACTTC. Together with reference TRBV30 and TRBJ2-5, the CDR3 gives the full variable domain: SQTIHQWPATLVQPVGSPLSLECTVEGTSNPNLYWYRQAAGRGLQLLFYSVGIGQISSEVPQNLSASRPQDRQFILSSKKLLLSDSGFYLCAWSGLAAQETQYFGPGTRLLVL.